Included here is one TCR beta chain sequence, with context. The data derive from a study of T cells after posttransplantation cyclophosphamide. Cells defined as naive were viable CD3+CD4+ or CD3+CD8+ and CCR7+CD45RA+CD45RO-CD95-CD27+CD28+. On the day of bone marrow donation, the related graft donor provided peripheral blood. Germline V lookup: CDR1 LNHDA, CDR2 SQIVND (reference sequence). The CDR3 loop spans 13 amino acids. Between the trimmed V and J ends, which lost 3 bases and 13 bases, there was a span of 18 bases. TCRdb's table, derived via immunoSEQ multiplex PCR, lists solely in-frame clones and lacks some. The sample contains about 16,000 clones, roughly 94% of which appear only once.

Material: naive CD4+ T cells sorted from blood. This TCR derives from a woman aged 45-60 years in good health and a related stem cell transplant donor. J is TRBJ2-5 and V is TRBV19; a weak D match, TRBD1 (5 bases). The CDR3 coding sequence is TGTGCCAGTAGTATTGCCAGGGCCGAAAAGCGGTACTTC. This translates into CASSIARAEKRYF.